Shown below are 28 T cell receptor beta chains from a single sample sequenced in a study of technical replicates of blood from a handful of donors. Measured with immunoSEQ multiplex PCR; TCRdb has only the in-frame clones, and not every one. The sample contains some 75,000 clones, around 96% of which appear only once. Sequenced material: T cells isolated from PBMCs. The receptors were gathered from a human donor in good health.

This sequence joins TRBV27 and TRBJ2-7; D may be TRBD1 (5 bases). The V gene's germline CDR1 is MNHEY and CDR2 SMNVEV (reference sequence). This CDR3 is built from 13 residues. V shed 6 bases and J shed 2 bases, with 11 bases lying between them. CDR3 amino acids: CASSITGAYEQYF. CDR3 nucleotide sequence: TGTGCCAGCAGCATTACAGGAGCCTACGAGCAGTACTTC.

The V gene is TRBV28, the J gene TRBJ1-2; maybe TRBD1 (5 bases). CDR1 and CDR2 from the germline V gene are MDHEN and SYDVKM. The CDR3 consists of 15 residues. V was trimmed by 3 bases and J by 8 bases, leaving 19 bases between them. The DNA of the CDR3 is TGTGCCAGCAGTTTTAGAAGCGGAGGGACTCGGGGCTACACCTTC. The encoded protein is CASSFRSGGTRGYTF.

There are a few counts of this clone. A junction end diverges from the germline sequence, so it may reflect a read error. DNA of the CDR3: TGTGCTAGCAAGCACACTGAAGCTTTCTTT. Translation gives CASKHTEAFF. The V gene is TRBV7-7, the J gene TRBJ1-1; no firm D call. CDR1 and CDR2 from the germline V gene are SSHAT and FNYEAQ (reference sequence). The CDR3 is 10 residues long.

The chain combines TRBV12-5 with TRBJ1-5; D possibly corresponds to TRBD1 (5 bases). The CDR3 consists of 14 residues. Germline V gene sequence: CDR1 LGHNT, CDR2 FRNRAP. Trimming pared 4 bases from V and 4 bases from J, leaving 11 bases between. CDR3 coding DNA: TGTGCTAGTGGTTCCCTCGGGGGAAATCAGCCCCAGCATTTT. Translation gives CASGSLGGNQPQHF. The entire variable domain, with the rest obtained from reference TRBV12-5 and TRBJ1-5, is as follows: DARVTQTPRHKVTEMGQEVTMRCQPILGHNTVFWYRQTMMQGLELLAYFRNRAPLDDSGMPKDRFSAEMPDATLATLKIQPSEPRDSAVYFCASGSLGGNQPQHFGDGTRLSIL.

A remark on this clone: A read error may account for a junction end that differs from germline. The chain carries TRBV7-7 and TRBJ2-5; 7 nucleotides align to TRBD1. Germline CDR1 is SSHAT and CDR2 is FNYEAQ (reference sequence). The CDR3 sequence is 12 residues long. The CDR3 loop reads CASSARGETQYF. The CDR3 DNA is TGTGCTAGCAGCGCCAGGGGGGAGACCCAGTACTTC.

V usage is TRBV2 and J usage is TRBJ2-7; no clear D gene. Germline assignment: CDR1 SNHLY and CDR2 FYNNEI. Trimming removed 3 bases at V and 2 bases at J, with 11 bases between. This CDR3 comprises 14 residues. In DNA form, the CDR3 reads TGTGCCAGCAGTGAGTCCAGGCAAACCTACGAGCAGTACTTC. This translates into CASSESRQTYEQYF.

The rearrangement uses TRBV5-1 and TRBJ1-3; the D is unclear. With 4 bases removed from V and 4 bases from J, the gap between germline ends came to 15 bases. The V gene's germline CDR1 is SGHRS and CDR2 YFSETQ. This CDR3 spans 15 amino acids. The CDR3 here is CASSPGPGRGNTIYF. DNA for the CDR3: TGCGCCAGCAGCCCCGGACCCGGGAGGGGAAACACCATATATTTT.

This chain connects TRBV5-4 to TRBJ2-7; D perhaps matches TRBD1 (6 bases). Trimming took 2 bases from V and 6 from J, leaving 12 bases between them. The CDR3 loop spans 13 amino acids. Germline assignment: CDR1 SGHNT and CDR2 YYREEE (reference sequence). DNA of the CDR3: TGTGCCAGCAGCTTTACCACAGGGAGCGAGCAGTACTTC. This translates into CASSFTTGSEQYF.

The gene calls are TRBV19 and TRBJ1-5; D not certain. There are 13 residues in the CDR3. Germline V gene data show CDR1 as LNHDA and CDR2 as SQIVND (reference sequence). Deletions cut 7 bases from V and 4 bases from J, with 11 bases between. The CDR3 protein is CASTSTRNQPQHF. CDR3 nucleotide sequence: TGTGCCAGTACTAGTACAAGGAATCAGCCCCAGCATTTT.

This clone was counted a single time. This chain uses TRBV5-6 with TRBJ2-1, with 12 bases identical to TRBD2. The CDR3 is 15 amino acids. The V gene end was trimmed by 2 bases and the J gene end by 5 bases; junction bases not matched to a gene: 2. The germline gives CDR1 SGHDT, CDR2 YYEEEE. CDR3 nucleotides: TGTGCCAGCAGCTTTCTAGCGGGAGGGAACAATGAGCAGTTCTTC. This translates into CASSFLAGGNNEQFF.

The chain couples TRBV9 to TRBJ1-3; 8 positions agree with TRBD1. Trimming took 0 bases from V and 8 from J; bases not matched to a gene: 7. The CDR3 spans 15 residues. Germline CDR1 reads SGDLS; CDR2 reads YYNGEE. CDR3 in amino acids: CASSVASGTGHTIYF. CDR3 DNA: TGTGCCAGCAGCGTAGCCTCCGGGACAGGACACACCATATATTTT. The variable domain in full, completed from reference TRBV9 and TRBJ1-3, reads DSGVTQTPKHLITATGQRVTLRCSPRSGDLSVYWYQQSLDQGLQFLIQYYNGEERAKGNILERFSAQQFPDLHSELNLSSLELGDSALYFCASSVASGTGHTIYFGEGSWLTVV.

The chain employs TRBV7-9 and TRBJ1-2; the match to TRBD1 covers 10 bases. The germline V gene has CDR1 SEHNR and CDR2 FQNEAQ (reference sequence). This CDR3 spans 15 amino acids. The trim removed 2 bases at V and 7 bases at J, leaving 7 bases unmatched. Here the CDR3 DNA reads TGTGCCAGCAGCTTACCGGGACAGGGGAGTGGTGGCTACACCTTC. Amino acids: CASSLPGQGSGGYTF.

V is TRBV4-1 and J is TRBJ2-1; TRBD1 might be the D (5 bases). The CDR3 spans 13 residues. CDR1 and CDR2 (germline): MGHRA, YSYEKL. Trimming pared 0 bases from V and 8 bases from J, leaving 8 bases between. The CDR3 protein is CASSQEAGHEQFF. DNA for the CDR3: TGCGCCAGCAGCCAAGAGGCAGGGCATGAGCAGTTCTTC.

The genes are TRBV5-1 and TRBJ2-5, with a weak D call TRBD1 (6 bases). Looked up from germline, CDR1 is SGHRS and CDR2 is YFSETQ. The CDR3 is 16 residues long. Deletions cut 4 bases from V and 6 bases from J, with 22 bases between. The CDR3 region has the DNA TGCGCCAGCAGCCCTCGAGGGGGTCCAAGTCAGCAGACCCAGTACTTC. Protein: CASSPRGGPSQQTQYF. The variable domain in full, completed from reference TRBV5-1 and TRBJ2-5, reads KAGVTQTPRYLIKTRGQQVTLSCSPISGHRSVSWYQQTPGQGLQFLFEYFSETQRNKGNFPGRFSGRQFSNSRSEMNVSTLELGDSALYLCASSPRGGPSQQTQYFGPGTRLLVL.

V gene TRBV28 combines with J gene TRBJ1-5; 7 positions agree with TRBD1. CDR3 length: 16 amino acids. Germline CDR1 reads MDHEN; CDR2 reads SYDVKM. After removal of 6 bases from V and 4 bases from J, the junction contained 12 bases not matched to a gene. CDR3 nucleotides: TGTGCCAGCAGCCGGTGGGACAGTCGGGTAAATCAGCCCCAGCATTTT. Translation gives CASSRWDSRVNQPQHF.

CDR3 amino acids: CASSSSPGTDTQYF. The CDR3 DNA follows: TGTGCCAGCAGCTCAAGTCCAGGCACAGATACGCAGTATTTT. The chain joins TRBV9 to TRBJ2-3; D is unresolved. V lost 4 bases, J lost 1 base, and 10 bases lay in between. CDR3 length: 14 residues. Per the germline V gene, CDR1 is SGDLS and CDR2 is YYNGEE.

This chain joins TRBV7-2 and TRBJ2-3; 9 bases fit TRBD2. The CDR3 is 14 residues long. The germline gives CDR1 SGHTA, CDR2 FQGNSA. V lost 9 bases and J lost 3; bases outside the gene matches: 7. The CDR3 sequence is CASRRAGGTDTQYF. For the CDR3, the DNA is TGTGCCAGTAGGCGAGCGGGAGGTACAGATACGCAGTATTTT.

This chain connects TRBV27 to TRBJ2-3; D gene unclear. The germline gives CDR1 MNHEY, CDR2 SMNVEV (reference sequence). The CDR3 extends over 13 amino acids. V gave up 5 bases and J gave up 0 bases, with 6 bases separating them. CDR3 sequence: CASSPASTDTQYF. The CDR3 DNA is TGTGCCAGCAGTCCAGCGAGCACAGATACGCAGTATTTT.

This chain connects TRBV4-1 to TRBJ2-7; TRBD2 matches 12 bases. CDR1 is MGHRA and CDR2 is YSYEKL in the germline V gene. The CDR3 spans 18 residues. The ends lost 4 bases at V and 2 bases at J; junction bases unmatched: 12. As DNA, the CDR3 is TGCGCCAGCAGCCTCCAGGAGCTAGCGGGAGGGCTAACCTACGAGCAGTACTTC. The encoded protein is CASSLQELAGGLTYEQYF.

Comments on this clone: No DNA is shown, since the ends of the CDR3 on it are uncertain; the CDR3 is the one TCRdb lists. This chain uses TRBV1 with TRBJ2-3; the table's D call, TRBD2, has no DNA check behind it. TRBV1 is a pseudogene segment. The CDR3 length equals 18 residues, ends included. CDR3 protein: CTSSQERVASGTRDTQYF.

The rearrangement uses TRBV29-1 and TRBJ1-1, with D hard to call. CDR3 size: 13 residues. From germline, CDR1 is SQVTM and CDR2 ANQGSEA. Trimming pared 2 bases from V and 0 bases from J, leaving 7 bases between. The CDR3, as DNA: TGCAGCGTTGAACGACACCTGAACACTGAAGCTTTCTTT. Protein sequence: CSVERHLNTEAFF.

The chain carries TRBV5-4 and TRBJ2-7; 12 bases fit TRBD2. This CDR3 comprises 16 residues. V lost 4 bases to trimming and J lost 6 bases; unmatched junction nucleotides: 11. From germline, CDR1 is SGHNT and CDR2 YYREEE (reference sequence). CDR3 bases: TGTGCCAGCAGCGGGGGACTAGCGGGTGTTAGGGGCGAGCAGTACTTC. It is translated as CASSGGLAGVRGEQYF.

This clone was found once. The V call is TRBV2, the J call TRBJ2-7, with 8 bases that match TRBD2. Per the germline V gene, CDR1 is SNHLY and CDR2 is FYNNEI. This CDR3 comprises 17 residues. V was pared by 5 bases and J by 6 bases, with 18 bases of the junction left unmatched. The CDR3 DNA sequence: TGTGCCAGCAGTCCCGGGGTAGCGGGGCCCCCCTCTCTCGAGCAGTACTTC. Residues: CASSPGVAGPPSLEQYF.

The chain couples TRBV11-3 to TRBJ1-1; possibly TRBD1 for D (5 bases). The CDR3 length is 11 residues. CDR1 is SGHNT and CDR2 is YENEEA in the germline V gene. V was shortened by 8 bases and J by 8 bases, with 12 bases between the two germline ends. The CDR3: CASGGRIEAFF. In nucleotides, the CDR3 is TGTGCCAGCGGGGGGAGAATCGAAGCTTTCTTT.

CDR3 DNA: TGTGCCAGCAGTTCCGGGACAGTGCCCTACGAGCAGTACTTC. As protein: CASSSGTVPYEQYF. The rearrangement links TRBV28 to TRBJ2-7; 7 positions agree with TRBD1. V shed 4 bases, J shed 2 bases, and the junction held 5 bases outside the gene matches. The germline gives CDR1 MDHEN, CDR2 SYDVKM. The CDR3 extends over 14 amino acids.

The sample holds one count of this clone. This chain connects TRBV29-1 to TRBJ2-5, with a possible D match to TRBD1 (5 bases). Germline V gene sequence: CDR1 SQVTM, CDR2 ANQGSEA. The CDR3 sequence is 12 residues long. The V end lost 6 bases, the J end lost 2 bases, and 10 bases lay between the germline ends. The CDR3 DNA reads TGCAGCGTCAGGGTGAATCAAGAGACCCAGTACTTC. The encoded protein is CSVRVNQETQYF.

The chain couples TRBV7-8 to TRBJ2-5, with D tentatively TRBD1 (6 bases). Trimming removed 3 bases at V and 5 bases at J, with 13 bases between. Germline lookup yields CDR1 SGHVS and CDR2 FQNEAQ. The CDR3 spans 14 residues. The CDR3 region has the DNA TGTGCCAGCAGCTTTAGGGGGAGAGGCGAGACCCAGTACTTC. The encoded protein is CASSFRGRGETQYF.

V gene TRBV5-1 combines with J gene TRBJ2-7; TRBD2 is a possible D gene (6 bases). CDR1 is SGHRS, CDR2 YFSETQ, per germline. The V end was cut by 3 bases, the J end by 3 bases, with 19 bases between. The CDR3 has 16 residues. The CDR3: CASSSIAARAIYEQYF. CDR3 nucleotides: TGCGCCAGCAGCTCTATAGCGGCTAGGGCCATCTACGAGCAGTACTTC.